Sequencing of this T cell receptor beta chain was carried out in a study of cytomegalovirus exposure and HLA in healthy donors. Concerning this clone: The antigen remains undetermined.

Study observations and caveats: The authors listed about 170 TCR beta chains as cytomegalovirus-associated.

PCR involved 60 Vbeta and 13 Jbeta primers. In the original analysis: In a later analysis, approximately 80 million unique TCR beta chains included roughly 11 million shared by two or more donors. The repertoire was sequenced with immunoSEQ multiplex PCR; TCRdb's copy has only in-frame clones and lacks some. V and J calls plus clone size are reproduced from that table; the DNA served to infer D and trimming. The sample's table shows approximately 70,000 clones. The CDR3 contains 14 residues. Trimming stripped 6 bases from V and 7 bases from J, with 18 bases between. The germline V gene encodes CDR1 SNHLY and CDR2 FYNNEI.

This sequence originates from a female donor in good health and CMV-seropositive. The sequencing sample was made of PBMCs. The chain has TRBV2 and TRBJ1-2; D uncertain. This chain's CDR3 is CASRREGWVGGYTF. CDR3 bases: TGTGCCAGCAGGCGAGAGGGCTGGGTAGGTGGCTACACCTTC.